This T cell receptor (beta chain) was sequenced during a study of blood T cell repertoires in COVID-19 (dated by TCRdb to 2020 to 2021). Describing the broader study: The collaborator samples originated in the United States, Italy and Spain and spanned the acute and convalescent phases of COVID-19. The prospective study material was composed of cDNA or gDNA derived from T cells, B-cell-depleted T cells, or PBMCs. The dataset comprised deeply sampled blood TCRbeta repertoires from subjects exposed to, actively infected with, or recovered from COVID-19. The repertoires were released in a freely available public database meant as a resource for research on the immune response to SARS-CoV-2. The samples were drawn from two sources: the first 160 participants of the ongoing ImmuneRACE study, and 1,000 to 1,500 subjects contributed by 6 global collaborators. A de-identified subject ID, COVID-19 status, age in years and sex were almost always included in the sample metadata. Where available, HLA class I and class II types were taken from metadata supplied by the sample provider and were not determined by assay-based typing.

TCRbeta CDR3 regions were amplified from genomic DNA by means of the immunoSEQ Assay, a bias-controlled multiplex PCR. As for the authors' bioinformatics: The number of nucleated cells in each sample was estimated by amplification of reference gene primers within the assay. To quantify the absolute abundance of each unique TCRbeta CDR3 rearrangement, sequence reads were collapsed and filtered. For each sample, productive Simpson clonality was calculated as the square root of Simpson's diversity index over productive rearrangements. TCRdb provides this immuneACCESS table in a form limited to in-frame rearrangements. Some clones are lacking; in checked studies, under half of them reflect an unresolved V gene, and why the rest are absent is not known. The D gene and trimming were derived from the DNA, and the V and J assignments and clone size from that table. The sample records about 220,000 clones, 80% to 90% of which are singletons. 4.7% of the sample rests with the top ten.

Whole blood was collected in K2EDTA tubes by collaborating institutions according to the institutions' own protocols. Collaborator samples were shipped for TCRbeta analysis as frozen whole blood, isolated PBMCs, or DNA extracted from either sample type. A note on this clone: There is no known antigen for this receptor. No much larger clonotype is one base removed from it; base qualities were not supplied.

Broad study findings and their caveats: The quantity of clinical and demographic metadata differed by source and by participant and was supplied without curation.

From its cysteine to its phenylalanine, the CDR3 spans 16 amino acids. Kept here is only the CDR3 DNA, which spans 48 bases and is read in frame from base 1. Trimming takes 0 bases off V and 5 bases off J; junction bases not matched to a gene: 7. Taken from the germline V gene, the CDR1 and CDR2 loops are ENHRY and SYGVKD. The sequence is built from TRBV10-3 and TRBJ2-1, with 7 central nucleotides matching TRBD2. Sequenced sample: peripheral blood. The TCR was taken from a woman between 70 and 85 years old with acute or convalescent COVID-19. The DNA sequence is as follows: TGTGCCATCAGTGAGTCGACGGGCCTAGCGGACAATGAGCAGTTCTTC. Translated, this gives CAISESTGLADNEQFF.